A single sample is the source of the 3 T cell receptor beta chains below, sequenced in a study of regulatory T cells in long-lasting Graves disease. Construction of TCR beta libraries relied on iRepertoire HTBI primers and on Arm-PCR targeting CDR3 regions. TCRdb re-analysed the multiplex PCR reads in MiXCR, keeping a single row per CDR3 protein. Of a few hundred thousand distinct CDR3 sequences listed, roughly 21% are singletons. Time point here: persistent/refractory GD, antithyroid drugs over 5 years with positive TRAb. The TCR library was made from RNA that had been extracted from PBMCs in TRIzol. The sample was peripheral blood mononuclear cells (PBMCs), taken when the disease was refractory, from a patient treated with antithyroid drugs. These receptor sequences come from a female donor with Graves disease.

There are many counts of this clonotype. J is TRBJ1-1 and V is TRBV6-1; tentative D call: TRBD1 (5 bases). The V and J ends lost 4 bases and 5 bases respectively, with 14 bases between them. The germline CDR1 and CDR2 sequences are MNHNS and SASEGT. The CDR3 is 14 residues long. The CDR3 sequence is CASSGVQGRTEAFF. CDR3 DNA sequence: TGTGCCAGCAGTGGAGTGCAGGGTCGAACTGAAGCTTTCTTT.

This clonotype was picked up a small number of times. The V call is TRBV19, the J call TRBJ1-2; unclear D gene. Germline V CDR1 and CDR2: LNHDA, SQIVND (reference sequence). CDR3 length equals 15 residues. V was shortened by 1 base and J by 6 bases, with 15 bases between the two germline ends. In nucleotides, the CDR3 is TGTGCCAGTAGTATAGGACATAACCCGGGAAATGGCTACACCTTC. Translated: CASSIGHNPGNGYTF.

This clonotype was seen many times. The genes are TRBV28 and TRBJ2-7, with 7 bases identical to TRBD1. J lost 2 bases, V lost 9 bases, and 7 bases had no gene match. The CDR3 extends over 13 amino acids. CDR1 is MDHEN and CDR2 is SYDVKM in the germline V gene. CDR3 sequence (DNA): TGTGCCAGTACGGGACAGACTCCCTACGAGCAGTACTTC. Its protein product is CASTGQTPYEQYF.